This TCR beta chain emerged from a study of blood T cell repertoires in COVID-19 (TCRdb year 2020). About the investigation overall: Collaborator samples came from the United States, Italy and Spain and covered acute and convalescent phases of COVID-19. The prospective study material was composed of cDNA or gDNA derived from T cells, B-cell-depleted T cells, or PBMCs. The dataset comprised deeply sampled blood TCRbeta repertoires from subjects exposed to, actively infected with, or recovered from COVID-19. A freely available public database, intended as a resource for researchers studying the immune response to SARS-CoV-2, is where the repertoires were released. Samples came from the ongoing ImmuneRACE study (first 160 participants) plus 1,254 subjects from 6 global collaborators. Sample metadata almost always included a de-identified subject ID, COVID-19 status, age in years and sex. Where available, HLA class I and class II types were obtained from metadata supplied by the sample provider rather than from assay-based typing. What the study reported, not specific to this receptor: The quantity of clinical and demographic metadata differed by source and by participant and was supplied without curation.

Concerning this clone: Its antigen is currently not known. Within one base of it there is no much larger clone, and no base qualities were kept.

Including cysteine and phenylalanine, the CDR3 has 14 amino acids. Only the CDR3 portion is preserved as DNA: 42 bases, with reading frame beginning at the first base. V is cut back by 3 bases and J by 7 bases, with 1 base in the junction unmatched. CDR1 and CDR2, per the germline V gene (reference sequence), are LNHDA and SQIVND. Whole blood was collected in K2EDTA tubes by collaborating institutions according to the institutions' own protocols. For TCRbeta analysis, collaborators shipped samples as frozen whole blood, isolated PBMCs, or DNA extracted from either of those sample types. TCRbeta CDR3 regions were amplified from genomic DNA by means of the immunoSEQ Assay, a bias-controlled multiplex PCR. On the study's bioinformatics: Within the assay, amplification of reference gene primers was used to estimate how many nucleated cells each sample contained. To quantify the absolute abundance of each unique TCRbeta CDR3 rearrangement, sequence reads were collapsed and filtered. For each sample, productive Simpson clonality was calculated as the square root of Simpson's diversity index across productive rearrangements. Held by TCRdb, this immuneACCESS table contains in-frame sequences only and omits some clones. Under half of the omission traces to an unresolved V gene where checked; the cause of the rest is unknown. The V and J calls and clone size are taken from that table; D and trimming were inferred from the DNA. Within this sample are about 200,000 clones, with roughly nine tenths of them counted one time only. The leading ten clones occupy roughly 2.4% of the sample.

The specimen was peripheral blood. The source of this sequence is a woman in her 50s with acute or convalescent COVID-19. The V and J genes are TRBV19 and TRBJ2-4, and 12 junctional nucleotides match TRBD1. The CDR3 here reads CASSMGQGANIQYF. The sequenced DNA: TGTGCCAGTAGTATGGGACAGGGGGCTAACATTCAGTACTTC.